This entry features one T cell receptor beta chain sequence. The antigen this receptor binds is unknown. The input lacks base qualities; no much larger clone sits a single base away. The cohort was made up of under 800 healthy bone marrow donors. At the time of sampling, every cohort member was nominally healthy, though immune exposures that went unrecorded were likely present. The donor tested CMV seronegative and was one of the 352 seronegative cohort members. A peripheral blood sample was provided by each donor, and peripheral blood mononuclear cells were used for TCR beta sequencing. The Qiagen DNeasy Blood Extraction Kit was used to extract genomic DNA from the blood cell samples. The library was generated by the immunoSEQ multiplex PCR assay. A mixture of 60 forward primers for TCR Vbeta segments and 13 reverse primers for TCR Jbeta segments was used in the multiplex PCR. Amplification of the CDR3 region of rearranged TCR beta genes was performed with a multiplex PCR assay on genomic DNA. On the Illumina HiSeq System, the amplified TCR beta libraries were sequenced as 87-base-pair reads. From the authors' description of their analysis: A later analysis counted some 74 million unique TCR beta chains across the 550 to 700 repertoires, and approximately 11 million of these chains were shared by at least two donors. Raw reads were error-corrected and collapsed into unique sequences with a nearest-neighbor algorithm that merged closely related sequences to remove PCR and sequencing errors. To assign V, D and J gene segments, CDR3 sequences were aligned to IMGT reference sequences. For a sequence to be retained, a match of at least six nucleotides to both a V gene segment and a J gene segment was required. A rearrangement counted as productive if the CDR3 had no stop codons and remained in frame with V and J, and every other rearrangement counted as non-productive. CDR3 was defined by IMGT convention, running from the second conserved V-encoded cysteine to the conserved J-encoded phenylalanine. The earlier analysis of some 580 of the donors excluded any sequence lacking an unambiguous match to a single V gene segment. An earlier analysis of about 590 of the donors classified V segments as functional when productive rearrangements were above 56.7% and as segregating when the standard deviation between donors was above 5%. A statistical classification framework was built to diagnose cytomegalovirus status from the catalog of TCR beta chain sequences. A later analysis assigned V and J genes by comparing TCR nucleotide sequences with IMGT/GENE-DB human TR gene sequences. In a later analysis, CDR3 sequences and most-parsimonious VDJ recombination scenarios were assigned using the TCRdist pipeline. In a later analysis, each TCR beta chain was defined by its CDR3 amino acid sequence together with its V-gene family, and reads without a unique V-gene family were excluded. In a later analysis, 500 to 700 highly shared, low-generation-probability nucleotide sequences were removed to address suspected cross-contamination and a sequencing artifact. In a later analysis, a clonal expansion index was calculated for each public chain from normalized within-repertoire ranks of inferred template counts. A later analysis computed generation probabilities with a VDJ recombination model fitted to out-of-frame rearrangements, and checked the results against IGoR. Hypergeometric tests were used in a later analysis to score TCR-TCR, TCR-HLA and TCR-CMV co-occurrence, with a repertoire-size bias correction applied to the TCR pairs. False discovery rates were estimated in a later analysis by permuting HLA or CMV assignments 20 times. A later analysis grouped co-occurring TCRs with DBSCAN, adding TCRdist sequence similarity when clustering within HLA-allele-positive subsets. For co-occurrence clustering, repertoires with fewer than 30,000 or more than 120,000 public chains were excluded, along with about five repertoires with anomalous nucleotide sharing. TCRdb's version of the immuneACCESS table is confined to in-frame rearrangements and falls short of the full clone set. An unresolved V gene accounts for under half of the shortfall where checked; the remainder is of unknown origin. That table gives V, J and clone size, and the DNA gave D and trimming. The sample records approximately 220,000 clones, roughly 84% of which are singletons. 0.71% of the sample is taken by the ten largest.

These data are taken from a study of cytomegalovirus exposure and HLA in healthy donors (dated by TCRdb to about 2017). Broadly, across the study: An earlier analysis of several hundred of the donors reported approximately 290 Gb of sequence data and some 120 million unique TCR beta sequences from about 179 million T cells. HLA typing included class I and class II loci at four-digit resolution. To predict cytomegalovirus infection status, the study combined high-throughput TCR immunosequencing, statistical association of individual TCRs with disease status, and machine learning. The study profiled the T cell repertoires of hundreds of subjects by immunosequencing and related them to cytomegalovirus serostatus. Besides the first cohort of 666 subjects, a separate validation cohort made up of over a hundred different subjects was used. In a later genetic analysis, genome-wide SNP genotypes for about 65% of the roughly 700 donors were used, and that subset was treated as a discovery cohort. Every repertoire in the discovery cohort had been generated on one and the same sequencing platform. Several DR-DQ haplotypes were treated as single units for association and clustering because of strong linkage in the cohort. Among a few hundred genotyped donors of the cohort, an average of approximately 240,000 unique TCR beta nucleotide sequences were sequenced per donor, roughly 18% of them non-productive. The number of typed donors differed by locus: roughly 620-630 for A, B, C, DRB1 and DQB1; approximately 540 for DQA1; 606 for DPA1; and some 430 for DPB1. An early release that covered roughly 600 HLA-typed donors contained about 300 gigabases of sequencing data and tens of millions of unique TCR sequences. An earlier analysis of approximately 630 of the donors applied high-throughput TCR beta sequencing to assess whether each TCR beta V gene segment acted as functional or pseudogenic. The study was designed to test whether signatures of past pathogen exposure could be identified by cataloging public T cell receptors. Donor age, sex, ethnicity and CMV serostatus were collected together with the repertoire data. Rather than drawing on any new phenotypic data, the later analysis identified candidate immune exposures from TCR beta sequences and the way those sequences occurred across donors. In a later analysis, previously published TCR beta repertoires from hundreds of donors were re-analyzed and high-resolution HLA genotyping was added so that TCR occurrence patterns could be studied. Of the roughly 400 genotyped donors, about 84% fell in the genetic ancestry cluster associated with self-reported Caucasian donors.

General conclusions and limits of the study: Because HLA typing was missing for some donors at each locus, association tests included only the typed subset. The study gave a list of about 160 TCR beta chains associated with cytomegalovirus. In vitro tests confirmed that three of the cytomegalovirus-associated TCR beta chains recognize cytomegalovirus antigens. CMV serostatus was the only immune exposure information available for the cohort. Broadly in line with IMGT annotations, most TCR beta V segments showed up in productive rearrangements about 90% or about 30% of the time in an earlier analysis of 450 to 750 of the donors. In a later analysis, some 18,000 TCR beta sequences were associated with specific HLA alleles at a false discovery rate of 0.05. Assigning TCR associations to individual alleles was difficult when HLA alleles, especially DR and DQ, strongly co-occurred. A later analysis found that most CMV-associated TCR beta chains appeared HLA-restricted, with HLA associations seemingly driven largely by CMV exposure. Some IMGT-functional V segments, including TRBV6-2 and TRBV6-3, could not be told apart with the 87-base-pair reads, so those segments were excluded. In a later analysis, TCR association rates were found to vary across HLA loci, with the most associated TCRs seen for DRB1 alleles and the fewest for HLA-C alleles. Presence/absence analyses assumed roughly uniform sequencing depth across donors, an assumption that may not hold. In a later analysis, HLA-associated TCR beta chains were found to be more clonally expanded and to have lower generation probabilities than equally common non-associated chains. The sequencing pipeline was judged likely to have produced a cluster of highly shared sequence variants as a technical artifact. Several of the top co-occurrence clusters appeared to be linked to parvovirus B19, influenza, CMV and Epstein-Barr virus, according to a later analysis. The authors suggested that the approach could potentially be generalized to other disease states and immunological phenotypes. A further reported finding was that TCR beta sequences accurately predicted the HLA-A and HLA-B alleles for most subjects in the first cohort. Most TCR sequences were observed very rarely across donors, whereas some public TCRs were present in many individuals. An association between a missense DCLRE1C variant and V-gene and J-gene trimming of TCR beta chains was found in a later genetic analysis and replicated in an independent cohort. In this cohort, only TCR beta chains were sequenced, and detectable features were limited by the absence of alpha or paired-chain data. Correlated functional status among segregating V segments might reflect linkage disequilibrium, but an unknown experimental factor could not be ruled out. A later genetic analysis reported fewer N-insertions in productive TCRs among donors in an Asian-associated ancestry cluster than the approximately 670-donor mean. In both the original and validation cohorts, the classifier was reported to diagnose cytomegalovirus status with high specificity and sensitivity. About 17 rarely observed V segments, including chromosome 9 orphons, were excluded from the earlier analysis of several hundred of the donors because counts were too low.

Trimming takes 4 bases off V and 11 bases off J; junction bases not matched to a gene: 14. The germline V gene encodes CDR1 SGHNT and CDR2 YYREEE (reference sequence). The CDR3, from cysteine to phenylalanine, totals 14 residues. CDR3 DNA only is kept here, 42 bases in frame from base 1. The chain is encoded by TRBV5-4 joined to TRBJ1-2; 7 bases in between match TRBD1. The clonotype comes from a boy between 2 and 10 years old in good health and CMV-seronegative. Sequenced input: PBMCs. The base sequence is TGTGCCAGCAGCGAGGGGACAGTGCGACGGGGATACACCTTC. Its protein product is CASSEGTVRRGYTF. The full variable domain, with segments outside the CDR3 supplied by the reference TRBV5-4 and TRBJ1-2 proteins, appears as ETGVTQSPTHLIKTRGQQVTLRCSSQSGHNTVSWYQQALGQGPQFIFQYYREEENGRGNFPPRFSGLQFPNYSSELNVNALELDDSALYLCASSEGTVRRGYTFGSGTRLTVV.